Described below is a single TCR beta chain sequence and its context. The CDR3 consists of 15 residues. Germline V lookup: CDR1 SGHRS, CDR2 YFSETQ. V dropped 4 bases and J dropped 8; count of bases not matched to a gene: 8. This entry is derived from a study of technical replicates of blood from several donors. TCRdb's copy holds only in-frame clones and misses some; the assay was immunoSEQ multiplex PCR. This table has around 67,000 clones, roughly 89% appearing once. V gene TRBV5-1 combines with J gene TRBJ1-4; 10 bases fit TRBD1. Material for sequencing was T cells isolated from PBMCs. The sequence was collected from a human donor in good health. The CDR3: CASSLQPGQGEKLFF. The CDR3 nucleotides are TGCGCCAGCAGCCTTCAACCGGGACAGGGGGAAAAACTGTTTTTT.